The 25 T cell receptor beta chains below come from one sample, sequenced in a study of blood T cell repertoires in COVID-19. Libraries were prepared by immunoSEQ multiplex PCR; TCRdb keeps only in-frame clonotypes and omits some of them. In the table there are about 250,000 clones, around 85% of which are singletons. Sequencing used peripheral blood. Source of these receptors: an elderly man with acute or convalescent COVID-19.

The rearrangement links TRBV28 to TRBJ2-1, with TRBD1 matching over 8 bases. J gave up 8 bases and V 5 bases, and 8 bases lay outside the gene matches. Germline V CDR1 and CDR2: MDHEN, SYDVKM. This CDR3 comprises 14 residues. DNA for the CDR3: TGTGCCAGCAGTGCCCTGACAGGGGTTGATGAGCAGTTCTTC. Protein product: CASSALTGVDEQFF.

V gene TRBV19 combines with J gene TRBJ1-3; D unresolved. V lost 8 bases and J lost 2, with 16 bases in between. The germline CDR1 and CDR2 sequences are LNHDA and SQIVND (reference sequence). There are 15 residues in the CDR3. In nucleotides, the CDR3 is TGTGCCAGTCGCCTTCGGGATGTCGCTGGAAACACCATATATTTT. It yields the protein CASRLRDVAGNTIYF.

The chain has TRBV2 and TRBJ1-5; 12 bases are a match to TRBD1. The CDR3 loop spans 16 amino acids. V shed 4 bases and J 8 bases; nucleotides not matched to a gene: 9. Germline loops: CDR1 SNHLY, CDR2 FYNNEI. CDR3 residues: CASSAGTGGNWKPQHF. The CDR3 nucleotides read TGTGCCAGCAGTGCCGGGACAGGGGGCAACTGGAAGCCCCAGCATTTT.

The chain combines TRBV5-4 with TRBJ1-2; no reliable D call. Per the germline V gene, CDR1 is SGHNT and CDR2 is YYREEE (reference sequence). This CDR3 is built from 13 residues. V dropped 0 bases and J dropped 6 bases, with 9 bases sitting between them. Here the CDR3 reads CASSLVGGNGYTF. Written as DNA, the CDR3 is TGTGCCAGCAGCTTGGTCGGCGGGAATGGCTACACCTTC.

The table lists this clone with a count of one. V and J are TRBV28 and TRBJ1-2, with a weak D call TRBD1 (6 bases). CDR1 is MDHEN and CDR2 is SYDVKM in the germline V gene. V lost 6 bases, J lost 7 bases, and 21 bases lay in between. CDR3 length: 15 residues. CDR3 bases: TGTGCCAGCAGCCAACTTCTCCAACAGGGCGCTGGCTACACCTTC. Residues: CASSQLLQQGAGYTF.

The V gene is TRBV3-1 (or the pseudogene TRBV3-2), the J gene TRBJ2-2; D is perhaps TRBD2 (6 bases). There are 15 residues in the CDR3. CDR1 is LGHDT, CDR2 YNNKEL, per germline (reference sequence). Trimming removed 6 bases at V and 2 bases at J, with 13 bases between. CDR3 protein: CASSRLGSNTGELFF. The CDR3 nucleotides read TGTGCCAGCAGTCGACTAGGAAGTAACACCGGGGAGCTGTTTTTT.

The chain joins TRBV2 to TRBJ1-3; D possibly corresponds to TRBD1 (5 bases). Trimming stripped 5 bases from V and 4 bases from J, with 12 bases between. CDR1 SNHLY and CDR2 FYNNEI come from the germline V gene. The CDR3 covers 14 residues. CDR3 nucleotides: TGTGCCAGCAGTACACAGGTAGAAGGAAACACCATATATTTT. Its translation is CASSTQVEGNTIYF.

This clone came up a few times. The chain carries TRBV19 and TRBJ1-1, with D maybe TRBD1 (6 bases). The CDR3 is made up of 16 amino acids. Germline CDR1 is LNHDA and CDR2 is SQIVND (reference sequence). The germline V and J ends were trimmed by 1 base and 3 bases, with 15 bases remaining between them. CDR3 coding DNA: TGTGCCAGTAGTATAGGAGGCGGGGGCGCGTACACTGAAGCTTTCTTT. Its protein product is CASSIGGGGAYTEAFF.

The rearrangement links TRBV5-1 to TRBJ1-1, with D unclear. The CDR3 is 14 residues long. Looked up from germline, CDR1 is SGHRS and CDR2 is YFSETQ. Trimming shortened V by 1 base and J by 0 bases, and 7 bases separated the two germline ends. CDR3 residues: CASSLTPMNTEAFF. For the CDR3, the DNA is TGCGCCAGCAGCTTGACACCCATGAACACTGAAGCTTTCTTT.

The V call is TRBV19, the J call TRBJ1-3, with a tentative D call TRBD1 (6 bases). With 10 bases removed from V and 4 bases from J, the gap between germline ends came to 8 bases. The germline gives CDR1 LNHDA, CDR2 SQIVND (reference sequence). The CDR3 has 11 amino acids. CDR3 loop: CATDRGNTIYF. CDR3 DNA sequence: TGTGCCACCGACAGGGGAAACACCATATATTTT.

This clone was found a few times. The chain couples TRBV7-8 to TRBJ1-5; D may be TRBD1 (5 bases). Looked up from germline, CDR1 is SGHVS and CDR2 is FQNEAQ. The CDR3 contains 13 residues. The V gene lost 5 bases and the J gene lost 4 bases, with 9 bases spanning the gap. The CDR3 protein is CASSLRGNQPQHF. CDR3 nucleotides: TGTGCCAGCAGCCTAAGGGGAAATCAGCCCCAGCATTTT.

This chain uses TRBV19 with TRBJ2-1; TRBD2 matches 10 bases. The CDR3 has 15 residues. Germline V lookup: CDR1 LNHDA, CDR2 SQIVND (reference sequence). Trimming at V came to 7 bases and at J to 8 bases, leaving 11 bases not matched to a gene. CDR3 coding DNA: TGTGCCAGTACCCCTGGTAGCGGGAGGTGGGATGAGCAGTTCTTC. It encodes CASTPGSGRWDEQFF.

This clone appeared a few times. The J gene is TRBJ1-2, the V gene TRBV5-1; a weak D match, TRBD1 (5 bases). This CDR3 contains 13 residues. V was clipped by 0 bases and J by 8 bases, with 11 bases between them. CDR1 is SGHRS and CDR2 is YFSETQ in the germline V gene. As DNA, the CDR3 is TGCGCCAGCAGCTTGGAGGGGAAACGGGGCTACACCTTC. Amino acid sequence: CASSLEGKRGYTF.

This clone was counted only a few times. V and J are TRBV13 and TRBJ1-4, with TRBD1 identical over 10 bases. The V gene's germline CDR1 is PRHDT and CDR2 FYEKMQ (reference sequence). The V and J ends lost 5 bases and 6 bases, in that order; junction bases with no gene match: 9. CDR3 size: 16 residues. In nucleotides, the CDR3 is TGTGCCAGCAGCATCGGAAGACAGGGGGCTTATGAAAAACTGTTTTTT. Translated: CASSIGRQGAYEKLFF. The variable domain in full, with the rest retrieved from reference TRBV13 and TRBJ1-4, is AAGVIQSPRHLIKEKRETATLKCYPIPRHDTVYWYQQGPGQDPQFLISFYEKMQSDKGSIPDRFSAQQFSDYHSELNMSSLELGDSALYFCASSIGRQGAYEKLFFGSGTQLSVL.

The rearrangement links TRBV15 to TRBJ2-1; 8 bases agree with TRBD2. Germline lookup yields CDR1 LNHNV and CDR2 YYDKDF (reference sequence). This CDR3 spans 17 amino acids. The V and J ends lost 1 base and 8 bases, in that order; junction bases with no gene match: 13. The CDR3 DNA follows: TGTGCCACCAGCAGAGGGTCCCTCCGGGAGGGTCCTTATGAGCAGTTCTTC. Translating gives CATSRGSLREGPYEQFF.

In its sample, this clone was seen a few times. J is TRBJ1-2 and V is TRBV3-1 (or the pseudogene TRBV3-2); tentative D call: TRBD1 (5 bases). Trimming removed 1 base at V and 5 bases at J, with 8 bases between. Germline CDR1 LGHDT, CDR2 YNNKEL (reference sequence). The CDR3 is 13 residues long. In nucleotides, the CDR3 is TGTGCCAGCAGCCAAGGCAGGGCGTATGGCTACACCTTC. The encoded protein is CASSQGRAYGYTF.

This sequence joins TRBV5-4 and TRBJ2-5, with TRBD2 matching 8 bases. V dropped 4 bases and J dropped 4; count of bases not matched to a gene: 9. Germline CDR1 and CDR2: SGHNT and YYREEE (reference sequence). This CDR3 spans 15 amino acids. This CDR3 is CASSPMSAGVETQYF. DNA for the CDR3: TGTGCCAGCAGCCCAATGTCAGCGGGAGTAGAGACCCAGTACTTC.

This clone was counted only a few times. CDR3 sequence: CASSFTGSGTEAFF. The CDR3, as DNA: TGTGCCAGCAGTTTCACAGGGTCAGGCACTGAAGCTTTCTTT. The chain carries TRBV6-2 or TRBV6-3 and TRBJ1-1, with a weak D call TRBD1 (6 bases). The germline V and J ends were trimmed by 4 bases and 4 bases, with 13 bases remaining between them. CDR3 length: 14 amino acids. Germline values: CDR1 MNHEY, CDR2 SVGEGT.

J is TRBJ2-1 and V is TRBV9; a weak D match, TRBD1 (6 bases). The CDR3 runs to 16 residues. Trimming shortened V by 4 bases and J by 4 bases, and 18 bases separated the two germline ends. The germline V gene encodes CDR1 SGDLS and CDR2 YYNGEE. The CDR3 DNA sequence: TGTGCCAGCAGCCCCCTTGACAGGACTGTTTACAATGAGCAGTTCTTC. Encoded protein: CASSPLDRTVYNEQFF.

This chain links TRBV10-3 with TRBJ2-2; 12 bases line up with TRBD1. CDR3 length: 16 residues. With V trimmed by 4 bases and J by 4 bases, 4 bases remained unmatched. Germline V gives CDR1 ENHRY, CDR2 SYGVKD. CDR3 sequence (DNA): TGTGCCATCAGTGCGGGGGACAGGGGGCTCACCGGGGAGCTGTTTTTT. The encoded protein is CAISAGDRGLTGELFF.

V usage is TRBV12-2 and J usage is TRBJ1-5; the table's D gene call, TRBD1, was not cross checked with the DNA. TRBV12-2 is assigned pseudogene status. This CDR3 is built from 19 residues. The CDR3 bases are TGTGCAAGTCGCTTAGTCTCCAGGGCAGCCGCTTATAGCAATCAGCCCCAGCATTTT. Amino acid sequence: CASRLVSRAAAYSNQPQHF.

The rearrangement joins TRBV5-1 to TRBJ2-1; 7 bases map to TRBD2. This CDR3 is built from 15 residues. Germline trimming cut 3 bases from V and 0 bases from J; bases unmatched to any gene: 3. CDR1 is SGHRS, CDR2 YFSETQ, per germline. The CDR3 sequence is CASSSTSVSYNEQFF. The CDR3 coding sequence is TGCGCCAGCAGCTCAACTAGCGTCTCCTACAATGAGCAGTTCTTC.

This chain connects TRBV15 to TRBJ1-5; 10 nucleotides agree with TRBD1. The CDR3 extends over 16 amino acids. CDR1 LNHNV and CDR2 YYDKDF come from the germline V gene (reference sequence). With 5 bases clipped from V and 3 bases from J, the junction kept 7 bases outside the gene matches. CDR3 loop: CATSGRDRGDNQPQHF. The CDR3 region has the DNA TGTGCCACCAGCGGAAGGGACAGGGGTGACAATCAGCCCCAGCATTTT.

This clone was counted once. The chain carries TRBV5-5 and TRBJ2-3, with 10 bases matching TRBD2. CDR1 is SGHKS, CDR2 YYEKEE, per germline (reference sequence). Trimming cost V 4 bases and J 3 bases; bases outside gene matches: 14. The CDR3 has 18 residues. CDR3 protein: CASSPGVASGSRTDTQYF. DNA for the CDR3: TGTGCCAGCAGCCCCGGGGTGGCTAGCGGGAGTCGGACAGATACGCAGTATTTT.

The chain uses TRBV28 and TRBJ2-7; D might be TRBD1 (7 bases). Germline V lookup: CDR1 MDHEN, CDR2 SYDVKM. The ends were cut back, 4 bases at V and 1 base at J, with 17 bases in the middle. The CDR3 is 16 residues long. Here the CDR3 DNA reads TGTGCCAGCAGTTCGGCTCAGGGGGGAGCGTCCTACGAGCAGTACTTC. Encoded protein: CASSSAQGGASYEQYF.